This entry features one T cell receptor beta chain sequence. Its antigen is as yet unknown. The record originates from a study of tumor-infiltrating lymphocytes in primary liver carcinoma. Study-wide background: Samples produced roughly 3.5 to 8 million productive TCRbeta reads, comparable across tissue types. Study-wide points: Lesser overlap characterized tumor-adjacent and tumor-blood pairs relative to tumor region pairs. Tumor top-250-clone fractions significantly exceeded those of blood (p = 0.039). Just around 7.5-24% of top clones spanned all five tumor regions.

A primer in the constant region served to generate TCR beta cDNA from 450 to 650 ng of total RNA. It was through three nested multiplex PCR rounds of slightly modified ARM-PCR that TCR beta libraries arose. Running 10 cycles apiece, the first two PCR rounds relied on TRBV1-TRBV30 forward primers together with a C-beta reverse primer. MiXCR, run by TCRdb on the multiplex PCR reads, gives a single entry per CDR3 protein. The sample lists some 180,000 distinct CDR3 sequences; approximately 86% were seen once. Without any cell sorting, about 19-31 mg of bulk tissue yielded co-extracted RNA and DNA. The CDR3 length is 12 residues. J gave up 5 bases and V 9 bases, and 7 bases lay outside the gene matches. Germline V gene sequence: CDR1 SEHNR, CDR2 FQNEAQ (reference sequence).

This sequence originates from a man in his forties or fifties with primary liver carcinoma and hepatitis B virus infection. Input material: tumor tissue from primary liver carcinoma. The rearrangement uses TRBV7-9 and TRBJ2-7, with TRBD2 identical over 7 bases. DNA of the CDR3: TGTGCCAGTAACTGGGCGGGGGACGAGCAGTACTTC. This gives the protein CASNWAGDEQYF. Full variable domain (remainder filled in from reference TRBV7-9 and TRBJ2-7): DTGVSQNPRHKITKRGQNVTFRCDPISEHNRLYWYRQTLGQGPEFLTYFQNEAQLEKSRLLSDRFSAERPKGSFSTLEIQRTEQGDSAMYLCASNWAGDEQYFGPGTRLTVT.